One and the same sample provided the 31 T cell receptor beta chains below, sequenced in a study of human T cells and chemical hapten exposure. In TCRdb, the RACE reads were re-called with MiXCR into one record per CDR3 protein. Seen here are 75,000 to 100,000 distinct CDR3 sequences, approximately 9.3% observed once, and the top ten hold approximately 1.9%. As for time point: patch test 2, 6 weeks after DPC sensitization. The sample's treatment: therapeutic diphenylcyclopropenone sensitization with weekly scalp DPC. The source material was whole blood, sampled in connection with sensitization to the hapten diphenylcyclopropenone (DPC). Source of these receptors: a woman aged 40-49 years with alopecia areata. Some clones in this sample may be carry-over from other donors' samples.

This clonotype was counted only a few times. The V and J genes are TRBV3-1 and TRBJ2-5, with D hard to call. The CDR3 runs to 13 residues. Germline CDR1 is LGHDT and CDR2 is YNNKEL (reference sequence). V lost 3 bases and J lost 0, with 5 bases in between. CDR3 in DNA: TGTGCCAGCAGCCACGGGCACCAAGAGACCCAGTACTTC. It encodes CASSHGHQETQYF.

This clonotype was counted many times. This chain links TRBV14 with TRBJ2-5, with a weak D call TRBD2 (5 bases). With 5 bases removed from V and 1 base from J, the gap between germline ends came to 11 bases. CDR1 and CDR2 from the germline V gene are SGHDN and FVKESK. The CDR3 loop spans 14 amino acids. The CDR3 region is CASSSRTGQETQYF. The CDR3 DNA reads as TGTGCCAGCAGCTCGCGGACTGGCCAAGAGACCCAGTACTTC.

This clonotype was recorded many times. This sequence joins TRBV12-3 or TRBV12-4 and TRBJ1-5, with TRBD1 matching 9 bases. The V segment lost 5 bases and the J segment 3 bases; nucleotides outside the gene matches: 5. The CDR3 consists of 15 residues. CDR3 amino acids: CASSPGTGFNQPQHF. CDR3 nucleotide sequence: TGTGCCAGCAGTCCCGGGACAGGGTTCAATCAGCCCCAGCATTTT.

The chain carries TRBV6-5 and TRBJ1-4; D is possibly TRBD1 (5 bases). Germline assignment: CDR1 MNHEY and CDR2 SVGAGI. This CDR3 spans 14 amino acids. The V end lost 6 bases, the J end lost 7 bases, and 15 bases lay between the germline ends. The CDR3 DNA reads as TGTGCCAGCAGCCCAGGGTCCCTAGTTGAAAAACTGTTTTTT. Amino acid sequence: CASSPGSLVEKLFF.

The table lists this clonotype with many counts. CDR3: CASSLSIQTSRFYEQYF. The CDR3 nucleotides read TGTGCCAGTAGTCTCTCTATCCAGACTAGCCGATTTTACGAGCAGTACTTC. The gene calls are TRBV19 and TRBJ2-7; 7 nucleotides match TRBD2. This CDR3 spans 17 amino acids. CDR1 LNHDA and CDR2 SQIVND come from the germline V gene (reference sequence). Trimming removed 5 bases from V and 4 bases from J; junction bases left unmatched: 17. The variable domain in full, with the rest retrieved from reference TRBV19 and TRBJ2-7, is DGGITQSPKYLFRKEGQNVTLSCEQNLNHDAMYWYRQDPGQGLRLIYYSQIVNDFQKGDIAEGYSVSREKKESFPLTVTSAQKNPTAFYLCASSLSIQTSRFYEQYFGPGTRLTVT.

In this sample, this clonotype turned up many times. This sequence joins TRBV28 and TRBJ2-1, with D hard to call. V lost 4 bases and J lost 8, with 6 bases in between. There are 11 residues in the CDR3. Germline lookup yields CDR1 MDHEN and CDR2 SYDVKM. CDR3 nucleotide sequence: TGTGCCAGCAGTTCTGGCGATGAGCAGTTCTTC. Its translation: CASSSGDEQFF.

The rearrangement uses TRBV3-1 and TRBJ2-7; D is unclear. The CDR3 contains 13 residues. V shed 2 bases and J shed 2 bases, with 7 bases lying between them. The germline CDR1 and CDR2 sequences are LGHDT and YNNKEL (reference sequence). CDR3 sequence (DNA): TGTGCCAGCAGCCAAATGCTGACCTACGAGCAGTACTTC. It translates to CASSQMLTYEQYF.

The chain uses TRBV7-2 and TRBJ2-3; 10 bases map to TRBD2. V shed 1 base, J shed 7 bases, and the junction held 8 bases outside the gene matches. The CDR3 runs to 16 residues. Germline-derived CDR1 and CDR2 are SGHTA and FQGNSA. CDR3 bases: TGTGCCAGCAGCTTAGACGTGGGTAGCGGGAGGCATACGCAGTATTTT. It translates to CASSLDVGSGRHTQYF.

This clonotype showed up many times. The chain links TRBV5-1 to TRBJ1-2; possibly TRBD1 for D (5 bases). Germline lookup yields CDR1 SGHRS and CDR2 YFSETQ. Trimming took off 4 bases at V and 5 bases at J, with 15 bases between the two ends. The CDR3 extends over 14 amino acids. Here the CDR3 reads CASSPAGDRYGYTF. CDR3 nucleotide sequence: TGCGCCAGCAGCCCAGCCGGGGACCGGTATGGCTACACCTTC.

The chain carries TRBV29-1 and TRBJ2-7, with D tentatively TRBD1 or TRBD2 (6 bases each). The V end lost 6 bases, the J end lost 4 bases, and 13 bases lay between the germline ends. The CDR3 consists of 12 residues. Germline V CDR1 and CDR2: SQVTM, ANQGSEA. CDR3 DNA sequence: TGCAGCGTCCAAGGGGGACTTTACGAGCAGTACTTC. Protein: CSVQGGLYEQYF.

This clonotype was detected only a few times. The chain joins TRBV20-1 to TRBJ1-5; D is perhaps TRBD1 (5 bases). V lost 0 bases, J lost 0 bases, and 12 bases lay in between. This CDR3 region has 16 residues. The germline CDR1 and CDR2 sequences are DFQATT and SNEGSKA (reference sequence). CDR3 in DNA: TGCAGTGCTAGAGAAAGCCAGGGAAATAGCAATCAGCCCCAGCATTTT. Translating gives CSARESQGNSNQPQHF.

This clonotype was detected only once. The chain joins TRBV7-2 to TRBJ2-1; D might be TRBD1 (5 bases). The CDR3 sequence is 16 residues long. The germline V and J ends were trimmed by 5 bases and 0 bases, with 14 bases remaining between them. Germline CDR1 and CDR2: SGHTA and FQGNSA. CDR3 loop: CASSLRAQGSYNEQFF. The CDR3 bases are TGTGCCAGCAGCCTCAGGGCGCAGGGCTCCTACAATGAGCAGTTCTTC.

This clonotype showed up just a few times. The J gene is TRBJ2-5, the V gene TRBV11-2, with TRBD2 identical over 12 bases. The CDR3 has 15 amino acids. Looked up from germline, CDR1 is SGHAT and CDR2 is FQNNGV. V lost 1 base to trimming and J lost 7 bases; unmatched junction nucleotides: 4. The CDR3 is CASSLALAGGATQYF. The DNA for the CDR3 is TGTGCCAGCAGCTTAGCACTAGCGGGAGGTGCGACCCAGTACTTC.

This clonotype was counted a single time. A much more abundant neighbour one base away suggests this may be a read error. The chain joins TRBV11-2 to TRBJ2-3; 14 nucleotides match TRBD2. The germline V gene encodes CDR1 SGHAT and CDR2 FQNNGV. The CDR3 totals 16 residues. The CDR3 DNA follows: TGTGCCGGCAGCTTAGGGACTAGCGGGAGAACAGATACGCAGTATTTT. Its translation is CAGSLGTSGRTDTQYF.

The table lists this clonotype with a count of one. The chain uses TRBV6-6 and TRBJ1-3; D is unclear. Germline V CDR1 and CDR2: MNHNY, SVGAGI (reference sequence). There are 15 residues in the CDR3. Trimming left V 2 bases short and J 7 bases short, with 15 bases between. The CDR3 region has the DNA TGTGCCAGCAGTTACAGCCGGGGTTTAGGGAACACCATATATTTT. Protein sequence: CASSYSRGLGNTIYF.

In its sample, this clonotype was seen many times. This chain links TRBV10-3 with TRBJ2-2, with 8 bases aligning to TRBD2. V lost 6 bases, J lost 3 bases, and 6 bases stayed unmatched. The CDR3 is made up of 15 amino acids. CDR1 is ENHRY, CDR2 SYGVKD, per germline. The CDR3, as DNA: TGTGCCATCAGCGACGGGAGGGCCCACACCGGGGAGCTGTTTTTT. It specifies CAISDGRAHTGELFF.

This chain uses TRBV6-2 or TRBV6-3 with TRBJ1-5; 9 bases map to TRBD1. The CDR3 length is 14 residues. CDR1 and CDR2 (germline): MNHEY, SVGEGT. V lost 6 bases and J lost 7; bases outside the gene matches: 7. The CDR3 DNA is TGTGCCAGCAGCGTGGGACAGGGAAGGCAGCCCCAGCATTTT. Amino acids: CASSVGQGRQPQHF.

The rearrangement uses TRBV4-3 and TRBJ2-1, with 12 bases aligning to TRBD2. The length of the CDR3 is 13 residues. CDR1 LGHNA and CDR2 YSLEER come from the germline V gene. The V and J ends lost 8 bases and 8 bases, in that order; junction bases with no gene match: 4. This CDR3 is CASGLAGIHEQFF. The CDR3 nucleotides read TGCGCCAGCGGACTAGCGGGAATTCATGAGCAGTTCTTC.

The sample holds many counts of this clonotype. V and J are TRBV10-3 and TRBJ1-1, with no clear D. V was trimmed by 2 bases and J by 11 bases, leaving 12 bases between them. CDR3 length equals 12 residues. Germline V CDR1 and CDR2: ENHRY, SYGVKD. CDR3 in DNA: TGTGCCATCAGTGAGGAGAACCTGGTGGCTTTCTTT. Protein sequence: CAISEENLVAFF.

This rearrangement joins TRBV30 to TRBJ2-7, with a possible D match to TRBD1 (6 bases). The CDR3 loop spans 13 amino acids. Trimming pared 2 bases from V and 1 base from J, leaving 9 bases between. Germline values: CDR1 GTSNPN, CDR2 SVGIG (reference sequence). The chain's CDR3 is CAWSNRVSYEQYF. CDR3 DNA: TGTGCCTGGAGTAACAGGGTATCCTACGAGCAGTACTTC.

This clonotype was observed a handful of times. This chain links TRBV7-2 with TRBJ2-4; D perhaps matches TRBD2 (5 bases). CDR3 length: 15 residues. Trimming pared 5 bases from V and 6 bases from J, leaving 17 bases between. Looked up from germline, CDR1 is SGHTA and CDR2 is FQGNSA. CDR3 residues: CASSPGLESLNIQYF. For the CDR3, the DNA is TGTGCCAGCAGCCCTGGACTGGAATCCTTAAACATTCAGTACTTC. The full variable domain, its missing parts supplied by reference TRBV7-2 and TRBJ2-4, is GAGVSQSPSNKVTEKGKDVELRCDPISGHTALYWYRQSLGQGLEFLIYFQGNSAPDKSGLPSDRFSAERTGGSVSTLTIQRTQQEDSAVYLCASSPGLESLNIQYFGAGTRLSVL.

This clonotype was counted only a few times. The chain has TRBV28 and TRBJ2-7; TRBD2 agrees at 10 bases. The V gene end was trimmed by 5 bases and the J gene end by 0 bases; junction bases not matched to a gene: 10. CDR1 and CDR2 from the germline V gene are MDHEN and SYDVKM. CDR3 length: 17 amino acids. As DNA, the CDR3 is TGTGCCAGCAGTCTTCCGGGACTAGCGCCTCTCTCCTACGAGCAGTACTTC. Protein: CASSLPGLAPLSYEQYF.

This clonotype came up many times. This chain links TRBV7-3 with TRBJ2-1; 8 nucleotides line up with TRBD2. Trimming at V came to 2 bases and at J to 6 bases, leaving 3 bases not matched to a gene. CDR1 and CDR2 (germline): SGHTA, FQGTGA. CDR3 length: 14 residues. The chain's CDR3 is CASSLSGTSNEQFF. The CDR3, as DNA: TGTGCCAGCAGCTTATCCGGGACTAGCAATGAGCAGTTCTTC.

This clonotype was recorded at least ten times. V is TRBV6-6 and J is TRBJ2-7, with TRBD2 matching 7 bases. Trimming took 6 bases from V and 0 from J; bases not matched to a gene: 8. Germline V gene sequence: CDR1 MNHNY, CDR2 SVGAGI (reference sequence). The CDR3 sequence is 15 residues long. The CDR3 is CASSNGGGSSYEQYF. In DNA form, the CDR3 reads TGTGCCAGCAGCAACGGAGGCGGGAGCTCCTACGAGCAGTACTTC.

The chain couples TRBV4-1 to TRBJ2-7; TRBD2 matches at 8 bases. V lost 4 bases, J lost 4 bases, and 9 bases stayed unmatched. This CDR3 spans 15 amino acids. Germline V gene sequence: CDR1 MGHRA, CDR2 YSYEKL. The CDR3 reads CASSPLWREVYEQYF. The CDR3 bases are TGCGCCAGCAGCCCATTATGGCGGGAGGTTTACGAGCAGTACTTC.

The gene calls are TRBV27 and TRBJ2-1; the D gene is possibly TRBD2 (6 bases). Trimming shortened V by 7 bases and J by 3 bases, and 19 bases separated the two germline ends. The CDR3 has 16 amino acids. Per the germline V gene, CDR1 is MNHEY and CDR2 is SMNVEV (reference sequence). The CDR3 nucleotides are TGTGCCAGCACCCCCGTGACGGGAGTCGACTACAATGAGCAGTTCTTC. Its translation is CASTPVTGVDYNEQFF.

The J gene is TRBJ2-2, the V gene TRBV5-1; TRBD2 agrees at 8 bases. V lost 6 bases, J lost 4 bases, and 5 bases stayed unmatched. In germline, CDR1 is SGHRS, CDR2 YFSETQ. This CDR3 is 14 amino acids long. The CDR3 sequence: CASTSGSRTGELFF. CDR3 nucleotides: TGCGCCAGCACCAGCGGGAGCCGCACCGGGGAGCTGTTTTTT. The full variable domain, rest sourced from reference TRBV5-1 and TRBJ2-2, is KAGVTQTPRYLIKTRGQQVTLSCSPISGHRSVSWYQQTPGQGLQFLFEYFSETQRNKGNFPGRFSGRQFSNSRSEMNVSTLELGDSALYLCASTSGSRTGELFFGEGSRLTVL.

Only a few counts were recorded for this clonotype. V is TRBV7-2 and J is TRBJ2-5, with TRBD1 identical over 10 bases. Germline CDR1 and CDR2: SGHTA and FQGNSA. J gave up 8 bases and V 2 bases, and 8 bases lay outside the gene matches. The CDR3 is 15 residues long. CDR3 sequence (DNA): TGTGCCAGCAGCTTAACCGGACAGGGGGTAGGAACCCAGTACTTC. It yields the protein CASSLTGQGVGTQYF.

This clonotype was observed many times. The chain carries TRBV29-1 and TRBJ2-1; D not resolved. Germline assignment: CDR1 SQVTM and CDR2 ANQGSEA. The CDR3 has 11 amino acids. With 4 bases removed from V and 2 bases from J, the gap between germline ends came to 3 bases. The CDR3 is CSVAPYNEQFF. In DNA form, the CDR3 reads TGCAGCGTTGCCCCCTACAATGAGCAGTTCTTC.

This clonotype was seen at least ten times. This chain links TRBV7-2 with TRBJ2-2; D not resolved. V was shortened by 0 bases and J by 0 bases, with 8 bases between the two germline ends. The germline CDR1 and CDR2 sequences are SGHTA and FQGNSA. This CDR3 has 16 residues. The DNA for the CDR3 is TGTGCCAGCAGCTTAGCGGCTATATCGAACACCGGGGAGCTGTTTTTT. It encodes CASSLAAISNTGELFF.

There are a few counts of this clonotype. The CDR3 is CASSQDIREQYF. The CDR3 DNA is TGTGCCAGCAGCCAAGATATAAGGGAGCAGTACTTC. The chain carries TRBV3-1 and TRBJ2-7, with no clear D. Trimming took 0 bases from V and 7 from J, leaving 7 bases between them. The CDR3 loop spans 12 amino acids. Germline V gene data show CDR1 as LGHDT and CDR2 as YNNKEL (reference sequence).